These 5 T cell receptor beta chains were sequenced from one sample in a study of OX40 agonist ivuxolimab in advanced cancers. Libraries were prepared by immunoSEQ multiplex PCR; TCRdb keeps only in-frame clonotypes and omits some of them. The sample has about 48,000 clones, about nine tenths seen once. The material was CD4+ or CD8+ T cells sorted from blood, obtained in a trial of the OX40 agonist ivuxolimab. These receptors were collected from an adult with an advanced solid tumor such as melanoma, head and neck, liver or kidney cancer.

The chain employs TRBV19 and TRBJ2-7; the D gene could be TRBD1 or TRBD2 (5 bases each). V was pared by 9 bases and J by 3 bases, with 24 bases between. This CDR3 spans 16 amino acids. The V gene's germline CDR1 is LNHDA and CDR2 SQIVND (reference sequence). The CDR3 DNA is TGTGCCAGCAGTCCCGCCGGGGTGGGGGACGACTACGAGCAGTACGTC. Translation: CASSPAGVGDDYEQYV.

The rearrangement uses TRBV5-5 and TRBJ2-1; unclear D gene. The CDR3 loop spans 14 amino acids. V lost 5 bases to trimming and J lost 3 bases, with 12 bases between them. CDR1 and CDR2 (germline): SGHKS, YYEKEE (reference sequence). For the CDR3, the DNA is TGTGCCAGCAGAGTTGGGTCCGACTACAATGAGCAGTTCTTC. Amino acids: CASRVGSDYNEQFF.

The chain carries TRBV28 and TRBJ1-3; no clear D gene. This CDR3 region has 14 residues. V was clipped by 2 bases and J by 4 bases, with 9 bases between them. The germline V gene has CDR1 MDHEN and CDR2 SYDVKM. In nucleotides, the CDR3 is TGTGCCAGCAGTTTAACCAGGAGGGGAAACACCATATATTTT. It translates to CASSLTRRGNTIYF.

This chain connects TRBV19 to TRBJ1-4, with D unclear. The V end was cut by 6 bases, the J end by 10 bases, with 21 bases between. Germline V CDR1 and CDR2: LNHDA, SQIVND (reference sequence). This CDR3 is built from 15 residues. CDR3 sequence (DNA): TGTGCCAGTAGCCCTCCTTCCAGGCCGTGGGGAAAACTGTTTTTT. This encodes CASSPPSRPWGKLFF.

The J gene is TRBJ2-3, the V gene TRBV5-3; tentatively, D is TRBD2 (6 bases). TRBV5-3 carries the ORF label, with uncertain function. Trimming removed 3 bases from V and 3 bases from J, with 8 bases in between. The CDR3 sequence is 13 residues long. CDR3 coding DNA: TGTGCCAGAAGCTGTGGGACTACAGATACGCAGTATTTT. Translation gives CARSCGTTDTQYF.